The rows below give T cell receptor beta chains drawn from one sample of a study of control samples from healthy donors and cancer patients. Assay: immunoSEQ multiplex PCR; the TCRdb copy retains only in-frame clones and omits some. Of 65,000 to 80,000 clones in the sample, 70% to 90% were seen once. The sequencing input was PBMCs. These receptors were obtained from a woman aged 55-70 years with head and neck cancer. The conserved cysteine and the conserved F or W are not part of the CDR3 here. The D gene is left open where the match is weak. Expanded clones get a size class; other rows say once, few or many, or leave the size out.

d_gene,v_gene,abundance,j_gene,CDR3aa
TRBD2,TRBV7-8,.,TRBJ2-7,ASSLGRGRAYEQY
.,TRBV7-8,.,TRBJ1-2,ASSSLANYGYT
.,TRBV5-1,.,TRBJ2-7,ASSSEAGARRSYEQY
TRBD2,TRBV16,.,TRBJ2-2,ASSRGLAGDTGELF
.,TRBV4-2,.,TRBJ1-1,ASSQGTNTEAF
TRBD1,TRBV19,.,TRBJ1-2,ASSIVGTASGYT
TRBD2,TRBV10-1,.,TRBJ2-4,ASSDSGWGENIQY
.,TRBV7-8,.,TRBJ2-7,ASSPPRGDEQY
.,TRBV7-2,.,TRBJ1-1,ASSLGGFLNTEAF
TRBD1,TRBV30,.,TRBJ1-3,AWGTGFGNTIY
TRBD2,TRBV9,.,TRBJ2-2,ASSVGSGRDTNTGELF
TRBD2,TRBV24-1,.,TRBJ2-2,ATSDLTSDTGELF
.,TRBV6-5,.,TRBJ2-2,ASVPVGFGELF
.,TRBV5-1,few,TRBJ2-7,ASSGRSSYEQY
TRBD1,TRBV18,.,TRBJ1-2,ASSPPGQGDYGYT
.,TRBV29-1,.,TRBJ2-3,SVVLGTRDTQY
TRBD1,TRBV18,.,TRBJ2-7,ASSPGGQGDYEQY
TRBD1,TRBV6-5,.,TRBJ2-7,ASSQRQGTYEQY
.,TRBV27,.,TRBJ2-2,ASSLQGGTGELF
TRBD2,TRBV9,.,TRBJ2-7,ASSVGLAGDYEQY
TRBD2,TRBV6-6,.,TRBJ2-1,ASSSGTSGSNEQF
.,TRBV7-6,.,TRBJ2-5,ASSATANRGRAETQY
.,TRBV7-6,.,TRBJ1-1,ASSLETGRSNTEAF
TRBD1,TRBV6-5,.,TRBJ1-6,ASSYDGQGGSPLH
.,TRBV19,few,TRBJ2-7,ASGRGDRQQY
.,TRBV18,.,TRBJ1-1,ASSPGREGAF
TRBD1,TRBV4-2,.,TRBJ2-7,ASSQGQGEYSYEQY
.,TRBV27,.,TRBJ2-2,ASTYRLGAGGELF
.,TRBV5-4,.,TRBJ2-3,ASSSDPLQY
TRBD2,TRBV28,.,TRBJ2-7,ASRLGLANEQY
.,TRBV10-3,.,TRBJ2-7,AISERGSSYEQY
.,TRBV11-3,once,TRBJ2-6,ASSPGGGANVLT
.,TRBV2,once,TRBJ1-2,ASRIGRGTLDYT
.,TRBV7-9,.,TRBJ2-7,ASSPRDFSYEQY
TRBD2,TRBV4-1,.,TRBJ2-1,ASSRAGVVNEQF
TRBD2,TRBV19,.,TRBJ2-3,ASSKGAGGTDTQY
.,TRBV7-8,.,TRBJ1-2,ASGLGTEANYGYT
TRBD2,TRBV14,.,TRBJ2-1,ASSQGASGRARLNNEQF
.,TRBV11-2,.,TRBJ2-6,ASRSPRYSGANVLT
TRBD1,TRBV27,.,TRBJ1-4,ASSPRPGPTGIEKLF
.,TRBV7-2,.,TRBJ1-3,ASSAIPTELGNTIY
.,TRBV7-3,.,TRBJ1-6,ASSLSANSPLH
.,TRBV12-5,.,TRBJ2-3,ASGLDTDTQY
TRBD2,TRBV14,.,TRBJ2-1,ASSRIRTSGREFSYNEQF
.,TRBV6-6,once,TRBJ1-5,ASSYSYRGSGQPQH
.,TRBV28,once,TRBJ2-5,ASLSPGRETQY
.,TRBV20-1,.,TRBJ2-5,SASPGSIQETQY
TRBD2,TRBV7-8,.,TRBJ2-7,ASSFLREGLHEQY